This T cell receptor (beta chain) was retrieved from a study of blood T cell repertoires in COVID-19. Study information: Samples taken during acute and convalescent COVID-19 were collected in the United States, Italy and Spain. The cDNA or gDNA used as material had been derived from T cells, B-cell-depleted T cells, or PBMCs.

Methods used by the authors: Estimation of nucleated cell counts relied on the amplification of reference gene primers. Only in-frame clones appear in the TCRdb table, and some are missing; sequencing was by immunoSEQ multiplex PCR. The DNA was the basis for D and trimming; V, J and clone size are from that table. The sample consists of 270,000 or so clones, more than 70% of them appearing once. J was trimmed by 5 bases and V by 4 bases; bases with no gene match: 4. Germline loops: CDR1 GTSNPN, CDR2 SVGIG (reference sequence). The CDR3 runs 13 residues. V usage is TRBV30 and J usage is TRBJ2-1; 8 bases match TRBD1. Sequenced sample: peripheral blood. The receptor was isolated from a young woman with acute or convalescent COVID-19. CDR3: CAWTGGGNNEQFF. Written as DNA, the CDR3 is TGTGCCTGGACAGGGGGCGGGAACAATGAGCAGTTCTTC.